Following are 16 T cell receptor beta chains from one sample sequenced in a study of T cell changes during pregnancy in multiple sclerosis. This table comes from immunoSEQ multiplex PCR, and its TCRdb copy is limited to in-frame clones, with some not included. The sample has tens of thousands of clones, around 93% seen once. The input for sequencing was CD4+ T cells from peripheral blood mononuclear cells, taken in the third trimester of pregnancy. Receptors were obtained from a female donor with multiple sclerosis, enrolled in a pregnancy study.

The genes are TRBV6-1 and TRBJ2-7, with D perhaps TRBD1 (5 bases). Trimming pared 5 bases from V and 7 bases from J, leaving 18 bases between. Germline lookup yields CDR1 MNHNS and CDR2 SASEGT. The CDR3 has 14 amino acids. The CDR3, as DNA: TGTGCCAGCAGTCCATTGACAGATTTTGGGGAGCAGTACTTC. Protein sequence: CASSPLTDFGEQYF.

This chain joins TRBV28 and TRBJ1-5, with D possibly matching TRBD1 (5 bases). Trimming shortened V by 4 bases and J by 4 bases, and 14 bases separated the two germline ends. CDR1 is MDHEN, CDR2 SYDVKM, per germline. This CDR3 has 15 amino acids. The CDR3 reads CASSSGTLLNQPQHF. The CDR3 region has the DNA TGTGCCAGCAGTTCCGGGACTCTACTTAATCAGCCCCAGCATTTT.

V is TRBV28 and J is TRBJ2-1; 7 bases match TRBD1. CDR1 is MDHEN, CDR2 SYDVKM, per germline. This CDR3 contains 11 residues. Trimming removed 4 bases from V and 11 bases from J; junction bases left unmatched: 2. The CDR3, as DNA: TGTGCCAGCAGTTCAGGGGGTAAGCAGTTCTTC. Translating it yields CASSSGGKQFF. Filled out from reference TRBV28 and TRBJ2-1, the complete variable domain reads DVKVTQSSRYLVKRTGEKVFLECVQDMDHENMFWYRQDPGLGLRLIYFSYDVKMKEKGDIPEGYSVSREKKERFSLILESASTNQTSMYLCASSSGGKQFFGPGTRLTVL.

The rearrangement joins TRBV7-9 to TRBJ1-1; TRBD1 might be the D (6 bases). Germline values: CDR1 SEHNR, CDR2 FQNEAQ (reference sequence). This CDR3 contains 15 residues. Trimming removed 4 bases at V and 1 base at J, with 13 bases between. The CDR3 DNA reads TGTGCCAGCAGCTACCGTATGACAGGGAACACTGAAGCTTTCTTT. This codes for CASSYRMTGNTEAFF. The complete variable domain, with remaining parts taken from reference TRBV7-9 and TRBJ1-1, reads DTGVSQNPRHKITKRGQNVTFRCDPISEHNRLYWYRQTLGQGPEFLTYFQNEAQLEKSRLLSDRFSAERPKGSFSTLEIQRTEQGDSAMYLCASSYRMTGNTEAFFGQGTRLTVV.

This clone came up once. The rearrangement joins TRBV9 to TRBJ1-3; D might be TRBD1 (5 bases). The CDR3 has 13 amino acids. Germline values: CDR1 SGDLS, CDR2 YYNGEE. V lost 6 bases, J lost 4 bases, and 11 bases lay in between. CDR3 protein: CASNSGSGNTIYF. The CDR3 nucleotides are TGTGCCAGCAATTCAGGGTCCGGAAACACCATATATTTT.

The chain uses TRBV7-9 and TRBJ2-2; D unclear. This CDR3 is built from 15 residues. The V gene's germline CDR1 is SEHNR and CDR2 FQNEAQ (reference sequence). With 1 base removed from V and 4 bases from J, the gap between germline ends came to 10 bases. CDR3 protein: CASSLGALVTGELFF. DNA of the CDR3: TGTGCCAGCAGCTTAGGGGCGCTGGTCACCGGGGAGCTGTTTTTT.

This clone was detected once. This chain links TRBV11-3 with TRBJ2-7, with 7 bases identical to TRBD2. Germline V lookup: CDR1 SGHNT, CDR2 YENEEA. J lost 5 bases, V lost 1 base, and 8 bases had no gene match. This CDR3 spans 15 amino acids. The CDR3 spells CASSLVARETNEQYF. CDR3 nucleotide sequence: TGTGCCAGCAGCTTAGTAGCGCGGGAGACAAACGAGCAGTACTTC.

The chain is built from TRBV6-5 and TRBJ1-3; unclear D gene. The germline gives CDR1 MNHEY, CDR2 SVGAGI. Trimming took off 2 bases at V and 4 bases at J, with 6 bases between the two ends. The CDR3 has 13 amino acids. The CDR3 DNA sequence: TGTGCCAGCAGTTACCTTTCCGGAAACACCATATATTTT. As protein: CASSYLSGNTIYF.

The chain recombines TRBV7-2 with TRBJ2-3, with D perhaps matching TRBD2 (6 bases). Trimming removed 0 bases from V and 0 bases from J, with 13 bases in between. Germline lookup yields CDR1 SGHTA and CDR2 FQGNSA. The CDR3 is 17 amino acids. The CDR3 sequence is CASSLAQFGGSTDTQYF. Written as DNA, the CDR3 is TGTGCCAGCAGCTTAGCGCAATTCGGGGGAAGCACAGATACGCAGTATTTT.

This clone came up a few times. The CDR3 DNA follows: TGTGCCAGCTCACCACCGGAAGCCTCGCAGGCTAAAATTTCTGAAAAACTGTTTTTT. Translated, it gives CASSPPEASQAKISEKLFF. The gene calls are TRBV18 and TRBJ1-4; D is unresolved. Germline-derived CDR1 and CDR2 are KGHSH and LQKENI. CDR3 size: 19 residues. V was shortened by 0 bases and J by 7 bases, with 24 bases between the two germline ends.

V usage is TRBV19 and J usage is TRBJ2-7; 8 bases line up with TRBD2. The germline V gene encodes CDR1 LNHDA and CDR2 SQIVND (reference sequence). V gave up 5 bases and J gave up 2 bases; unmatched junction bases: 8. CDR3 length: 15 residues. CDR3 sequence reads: CASSPDSRGAYEQYF. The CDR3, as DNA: TGTGCCAGTAGTCCCGATTCGCGGGGGGCCTACGAGCAGTACTTC.

CDR3: CASSSPQRDYNEQFF. The CDR3 nucleotides read TGTGCCAGCAGCTCACCACAGCGGGACTACAATGAGCAGTTCTTC. V and J are TRBV11-3 and TRBJ2-1; 7 nucleotides agree with TRBD2. Losses at the gene ends were 4 bases for V and 3 bases for J; bases not matched to a gene: 6. CDR1 and CDR2 from the germline V gene are SGHNT and YENEEA. The CDR3 is 15 residues long.

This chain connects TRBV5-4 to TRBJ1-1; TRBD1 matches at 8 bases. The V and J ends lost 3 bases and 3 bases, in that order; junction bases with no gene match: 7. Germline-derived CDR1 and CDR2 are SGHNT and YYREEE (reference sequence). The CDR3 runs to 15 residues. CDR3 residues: CASSSTGVRDTEAFF. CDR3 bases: TGTGCCAGCAGCTCGACAGGGGTGAGGGACACTGAAGCTTTCTTT. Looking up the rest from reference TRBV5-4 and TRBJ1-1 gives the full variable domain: ETGVTQSPTHLIKTRGQQVTLRCSSQSGHNTVSWYQQALGQGPQFIFQYYREEENGRGNFPPRFSGLQFPNYSSELNVNALELDDSALYLCASSSTGVRDTEAFFGQGTRLTVV.

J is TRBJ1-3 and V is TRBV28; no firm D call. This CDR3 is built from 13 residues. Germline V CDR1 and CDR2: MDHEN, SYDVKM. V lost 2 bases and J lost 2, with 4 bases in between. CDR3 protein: CASSLSAGNTIYF. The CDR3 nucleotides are TGTGCCAGCAGTTTAAGCGCTGGAAACACCATATATTTT.

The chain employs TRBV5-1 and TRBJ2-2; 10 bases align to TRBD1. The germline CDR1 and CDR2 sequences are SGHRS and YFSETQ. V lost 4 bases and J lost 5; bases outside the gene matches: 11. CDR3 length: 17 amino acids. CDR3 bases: TGCGCCAGCAGCCCTCAGCCCCCGGGACAGGGGACCGGGGAGCTGTTTTTT. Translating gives CASSPQPPGQGTGELFF. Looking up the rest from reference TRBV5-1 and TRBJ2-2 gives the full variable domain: KAGVTQTPRYLIKTRGQQVTLSCSPISGHRSVSWYQQTPGQGLQFLFEYFSETQRNKGNFPGRFSGRQFSNSRSEMNVSTLELGDSALYLCASSPQPPGQGTGELFFGEGSRLTVL.

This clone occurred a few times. In nucleotides, the CDR3 is TGTGCCAGTAGTGCCCGACAGGGGAACACTGAAGCTTTCTTT. It is translated as CASSARQGNTEAFF. This chain joins TRBV19 and TRBJ1-1, with 7 bases aligning to TRBD1. The CDR3 length is 14 residues. V shed 5 bases, J shed 1 base, and the junction held 4 bases outside the gene matches. From germline, CDR1 is LNHDA and CDR2 SQIVND (reference sequence).